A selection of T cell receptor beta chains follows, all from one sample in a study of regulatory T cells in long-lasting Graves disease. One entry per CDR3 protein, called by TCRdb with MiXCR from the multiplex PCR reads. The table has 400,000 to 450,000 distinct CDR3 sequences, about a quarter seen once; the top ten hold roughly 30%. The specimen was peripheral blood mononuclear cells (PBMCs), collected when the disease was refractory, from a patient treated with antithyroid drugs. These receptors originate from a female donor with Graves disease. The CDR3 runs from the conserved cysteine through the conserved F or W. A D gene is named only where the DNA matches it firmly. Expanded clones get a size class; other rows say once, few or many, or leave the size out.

TGTGCCAGCAGTTACTCCGGACGGTTC CASSYSGRF few NA TRBJ2-7 TRBV6-5
TGCGCCAGCAGCTTGGCCGTCAGTTTTGTCTCGGAGCAGTACTTC CASSLAVSFVSEQYF NA NA TRBJ2-7 TRBV5-1
TGTGCCAGCAGCTCTCGACCCAGCTCCTATAATTCACCCCTCCACTTT CASSSRPSSYNSPLHF many NA TRBJ1-6 TRBV7-2
TGTTCGACAGGGGCCCTTTTGGGTGAGCAGTACTTC CSTGALLGEQYF few TRBD1 TRBJ2-7 TRBV28
TGTGCCAGCAGCTTAGGCACGAACACTGAAGCTTTCTTT CASSLGTNTEAFF many NA TRBJ1-1 TRBV7-2
TGTGCCAGCAGCGGGAGGGGCTCGGACAGGGCTGCACCCCTCCACTTT CASSGRGSDRAAPLHF NA TRBD1 TRBJ1-6 TRBV5-5
TGTGCCAGCACCGAACCGGGAAACTATGGCTACACCTTC CASTEPGNYGYTF NA NA TRBJ1-2 TRBV6-1
TGTGCCATCAGTCAATCGGTCGGAGAGTCGGGTACAGATACGCTACTCGGCACGCAGTATTTT CAISQSVGESGTDTLLGTQYF NA NA TRBJ2-3 TRBV10-3
TGCGCCAGCAGCCGCGGTACCGGGCCCCCCTTGAACACTGAAGCTTTCTTT CASSRGTGPPLNTEAFF NA NA TRBJ1-1 TRBV4-1
TGTGCCAGCAGCCAAACCGGGTCGGTGGCCAAAAACATTCAGTACTTC CASSQTGSVAKNIQYF few NA TRBJ2-4 TRBV28
TGTGCCAGCAGCTTAGTAGGCCGCTCTCAAGAGACCCAGTACTTC CASSLVGRSQETQYF many NA TRBJ2-5 TRBV5-1
TGTGCCAGTAGTATGTCCAGGAGCGACGAGCAGTTCTTC CASSMSRSDEQFF NA NA TRBJ2-1 TRBV19
TGTGCCAGCAGCTTCCGGACAGAACTCCTCTCCTACGAGCAGTACTTC CASSFRTELLSYEQYF NA NA TRBJ2-7 TRBV5-6
TGTGCTACCACTCTGGGGGAGAACACTGAAGCTTTCTTT CATTLGENTEAFF NA NA TRBJ1-1 TRBV10-3
TGTGCCAGCAGTCCGGCCGTCGCAACTAATGAAAAACTGTTTTTT CASSPAVATNEKLFF many NA TRBJ1-4 TRBV6-1
TGTGCCAGCATCCAAACGGAGGGAGGCCCCGCTGGCAGGGAGCTGTTTTTT CASIQTEGGPAGRELFF few NA TRBJ2-2 TRBV2
TGCGCCAGCAGCCAAGCCGATTTAGAAGGGACCCAGTACTTC CASSQADLEGTQYF NA NA TRBJ2-5 TRBV4-1
TGTGCCAGCAACATGTTCGGGACACTTAATGAAAAACTGTTTTTT CASNMFGTLNEKLFF many NA TRBJ1-4 TRBV7-9
TGTGCCAGCAGTAAAGTTGGGGCTGAAGCTTTCTTT CASSKVGAEAFF NA NA TRBJ1-1 TRBV6-2/TRBV6-3
TGTGCCAGCAGTTTCTCATCGGGAACAGAGACCCAGTACTTC CASSFSSGTETQYF many NA TRBJ2-5 TRBV28
TGTGCCAGCAGCTTAGGACCGGGGTCTGCTGAAGCTTTCTTT CASSLGPGSAEAFF few NA TRBJ1-1 TRBV7-2
TGTGCCTGGAGTGTCCCCTCCTTTTACACTGAAGCTTTCTTT CAWSVPSFYTEAFF few NA TRBJ1-1 TRBV30
TGCAGTGCTAGTAATACAGGGGAGGGAGAGACCCAGTACTTC CSASNTGEGETQYF NA NA TRBJ2-5 TRBV20-1
TGCAGTGCTAGTAGTCAGGGGTTTGGGGAGCAGTACTTC CSASSQGFGEQYF few NA TRBJ2-7 TRBV20-1
TGTGCCAGCAGTTCCCAGACCAGGGCCTCGGAGACCCAGTACTTC CASSSQTRASETQYF many NA TRBJ2-5 TRBV27
TGCAGTGCTAGGGGACTAGCGGGAGTCCAGACCCAGTACTTC CSARGLAGVQTQYF few TRBD2 TRBJ2-5 TRBV20-1
TGCAGTGCTAGAGCAGAATCAACCTACGAGCAGTACTTC CSARAESTYEQYF NA NA TRBJ2-7 TRBV20-1
TGCAGTGCTAGTTACTCGTATAGCAATCAGCCCCAGCATTTT CSASYSYSNQPQHF many NA TRBJ1-5 TRBV20-1
TGCAGTCAGGGGGGCAGGAGCTCCTACGAGCAGTACTTC CSQGGRSSYEQYF few NA TRBJ2-7 TRBV20-1
TGTGCCAGCAGCGTATTGCCGGAGAACTATGGCTACACCTTC CASSVLPENYGYTF many NA TRBJ1-2 TRBV9
TGTGCCAGCAGTTATGGACTAGCGGGACTTGAGCAGTTCTTC CASSYGLAGLEQFF once TRBD2 TRBJ2-1 TRBV28
TGTGCCAGCAGTGCGGAATCTGGGCAGCCCCAGCATTTT CASSAESGQPQHF NA NA TRBJ1-5 TRBV6-1
TGTGCCACCAGTGATGCCGTCAGTAGAGGCTACACCTTC CATSDAVSRGYTF NA NA TRBJ1-2 TRBV24-1
TGCGCCAGCAGCTGGGGAGGGCCCAAAAACATTCAGTACTTC CASSWGGPKNIQYF NA TRBD2 TRBJ2-4 TRBV5-1
TGTGCCAGCAGCGATGGACAGGGGTATGGCTACACCTTC CASSDGQGYGYTF many TRBD1 TRBJ1-2 TRBV6-1
TGTGCCAGCAGCCAAGGGGGGGGACAGTCTACTGAAGCTTTCTTT CASSQGGGQSTEAFF NA TRBD1 TRBJ1-1 TRBV3-1
TGTGCCAGCAGAACTAATAGCGGGAGGGGGAGCACCGGGGAGCTGTTTTTT CASRTNSGRGSTGELFF NA TRBD2 TRBJ2-2 TRBV2
TGTGCCAGCAGCCCCCGACAGGGCGACACTTTCTTT CASSPRQGDTFF NA TRBD1 TRBJ1-1 TRBV6-2/TRBV6-3
TGTGCCAGCAACAAGGGGCTTCAGCCCCAGCATTTT CASNKGLQPQHF few NA TRBJ1-5 TRBV2
TGTGCCAGCAGCCAAGTGACCGACAGTGAAGCTTTCTTT CASSQVTDSEAFF NA NA TRBJ1-1 TRBV4-2
TGTGCCAGCAACCGAGGGGACCGTTATAGCAATCAGCCCCAGCATTTT CASNRGDRYSNQPQHF NA NA TRBJ1-5 TRBV12-3/TRBV12-4
TGTGCCAGCAGCCCTCATTCCTCGGGGGCGAGAACTGAAGCTTTCTTT CASSPHSSGARTEAFF few NA TRBJ1-1 TRBV7-2
TGCGCCAGCAGCCAAGATCTGGAGTACTTC CASSQDLEYF few NA TRBJ2-5 TRBV4-1
TGTGCCAGCAGCCTCCAGACAGGGAATAATGAAAAACTGTTTTTT CASSLQTGNNEKLFF few TRBD1 TRBJ1-4 TRBV3-1
TGTGCCAGCAGCGTGGACCGGGCGCAGAGAGAGACCCAGTACTTC CASSVDRAQRETQYF NA NA TRBJ2-5 TRBV9